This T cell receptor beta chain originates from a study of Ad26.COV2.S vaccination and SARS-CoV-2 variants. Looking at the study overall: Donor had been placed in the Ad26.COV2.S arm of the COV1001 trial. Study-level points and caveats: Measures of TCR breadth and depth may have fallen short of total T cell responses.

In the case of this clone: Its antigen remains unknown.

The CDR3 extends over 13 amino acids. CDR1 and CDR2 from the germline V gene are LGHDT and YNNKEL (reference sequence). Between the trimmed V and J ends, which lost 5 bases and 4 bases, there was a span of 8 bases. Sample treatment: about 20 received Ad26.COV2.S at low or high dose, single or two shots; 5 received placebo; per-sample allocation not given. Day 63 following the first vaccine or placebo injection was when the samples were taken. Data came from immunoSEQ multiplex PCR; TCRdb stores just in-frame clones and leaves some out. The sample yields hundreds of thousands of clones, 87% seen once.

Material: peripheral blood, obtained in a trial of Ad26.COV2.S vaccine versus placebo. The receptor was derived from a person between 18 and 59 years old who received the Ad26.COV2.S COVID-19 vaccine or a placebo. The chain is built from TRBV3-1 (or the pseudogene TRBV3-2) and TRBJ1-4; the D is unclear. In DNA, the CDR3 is TGTGCCAGCAGCTTCCACCGTAATGAAAAACTGTTTTTT. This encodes CASSFHRNEKLFF.